A single sample gave rise to the 14 T cell receptor beta chains below, sequenced in a study of PD-1 blockade in classical Hodgkin lymphoma (TCRdb year 2020). The time point label on this specimen signifies: cycle 4 day 1 (C4D1), after more than 5 weeks of nivolumab. All trial patients had relapsed after autologous stem cell transplantation, with cohorts A, B and C differing in prior brentuximab vedotin exposure. The method behind the library was the immunoSEQ multiplex PCR assay. TCRdb carries this immuneACCESS record with in-frame sequences only. Its versions omit some clonotypes, under half of them owing to an unresolved V gene in the studies checked, with the rest unexplained. The sample has approximately 20,000 clones on record, over 75% of them singletons. Around two fifths of the sample belongs to the ten largest clones. This specimen consisted of peripheral blood mononuclear cells (PBMCs), obtained before the fourth cycle of nivolumab. All receptors derive from a human donor with classical Hodgkin lymphoma.

This chain links TRBV10-3 with TRBJ2-2, with TRBD1 identical over 12 bases. The CDR3 runs 18 residues. CDR1 is ENHRY, CDR2 SYGVKD, per germline. V gave up 1 base and J gave up 0 bases; unmatched junction bases: 3. As DNA, the CDR3 is TGTGCCATCAGTGAGTTAGGGACAGGGGGCGCGAACACCGGGGAGCTGTTTTTT. Encoded protein: CAISELGTGGANTGELFF.

The chain employs TRBV19 and TRBJ1-4, with a tentative D call TRBD1 (5 bases). V was pared by 8 bases and J by 7 bases, with 17 bases between. This CDR3 comprises 14 residues. Per germline, CDR1 LNHDA and CDR2 SQIVND (reference sequence). The CDR3 region is CASLSAGLGEKLFF. The CDR3 DNA follows: TGTGCCAGTCTGTCAGCGGGGCTCGGTGAAAAACTGTTTTTT.

The chain employs TRBV6-1 and TRBJ2-2, with D possibly TRBD1 on 7 matching bases. V gave up 6 bases and J gave up 6 bases, with 14 bases separating them. Germline-derived CDR1 and CDR2 are MNHNS and SASEGT. The CDR3 runs 14 residues. The CDR3 spells CASRNAGGSGELFF. The CDR3 DNA reads TGTGCCAGCAGAAACGCAGGGGGGTCCGGGGAGCTGTTTTTT.

This clone was detected only a few times. This chain connects TRBV5-1 to TRBJ1-4; D unclear. CDR1 is SGHRS and CDR2 is YFSETQ in the germline V gene. With 0 bases removed from V and 5 bases from J, the gap between germline ends came to 11 bases. This CDR3 is 15 amino acids long. The CDR3 bases are TGCGCCAGCAGCTTGGTTCCCGTCCAGAATGAAAAACTGTTTTTT. Amino acids: CASSLVPVQNEKLFF.

DNA for the CDR3: TGTGCCACCAGCAGAGATGTTGGGGTTGAGTATGGCTACACCTTC. Translated: CATSRDVGVEYGYTF. The gene calls are TRBV15 and TRBJ1-2; D uncertain. Germline CDR1 is LNHNV and CDR2 is YYDKDF (reference sequence). This CDR3 comprises 15 residues. Trimming removed 0 bases at V and 5 bases at J, with 13 bases between.

The gene calls are TRBV5-4 and TRBJ2-3, with a weak D call TRBD2 (6 bases). V was trimmed by 4 bases and J by 6 bases, leaving 18 bases between them. CDR3 length equals 15 residues. Germline V gene lookup returns CDR1 SGHNT and CDR2 YYREEE (reference sequence). The CDR3 region has the DNA TGTGCCAGCAGCACGCGGGACCGCCCAACGGATACGCAGTATTTT. Its translation: CASSTRDRPTDTQYF.

The sample holds a few counts of this clone. J is TRBJ1-2 and V is TRBV19; D might be TRBD1 (6 bases). Trimming removed 6 bases at V and 7 bases at J, with 15 bases between. The length of the CDR3 is 13 residues. Germline lookup yields CDR1 LNHDA and CDR2 SQIVND (reference sequence). CDR3 residues: CASSLEQGGGYTF. Here the CDR3 DNA reads TGTGCCAGTAGCCTCGAACAGGGTGGTGGCTACACCTTC.

The genes are TRBV18 and TRBJ1-1, with a tentative D call TRBD1 (5 bases). Per germline, CDR1 KGHSH and CDR2 LQKENI. CDR3 length: 13 residues. The ends were cut back, 5 bases at V and 5 bases at J, with 12 bases in the middle. The DNA of the CDR3 is TGTGCCAGCTCAACACAGGTCTCTACTGAAGCTTTCTTT. Encoded protein: CASSTQVSTEAFF.

The chain uses TRBV4-1 and TRBJ1-2, with D possibly TRBD1 on 5 matching bases. Germline CDR1 reads MGHRA; CDR2 reads YSYEKL. Deletions cut 3 bases from V and 8 bases from J, with 16 bases between. The CDR3 has 14 residues. The CDR3 is CASSQTGTLVGYTF. The CDR3 DNA reads as TGCGCCAGCAGCCAGACCGGGACCCTCGTGGGCTACACCTTC.

The V call is TRBV11-2, the J call TRBJ2-3; 7 nucleotides align to TRBD1. The CDR3 extends over 13 amino acids. Germline-derived CDR1 and CDR2 are SGHAT and FQNNGV. Germline trimming cut 3 bases from V and 4 bases from J; bases unmatched to any gene: 1. The CDR3 reads CASSLGQSDTQYF. The CDR3 DNA reads as TGTGCCAGCAGCTTGGGACAGTCAGATACGCAGTATTTT.

The count of this clone is one. V and J are TRBV6-5 and TRBJ2-7; 10 nucleotides agree with TRBD2. The CDR3 loop spans 14 amino acids. Germline V gene sequence: CDR1 MNHEY, CDR2 SVGAGI. V lost 0 bases, J lost 6 bases, and 2 bases stayed unmatched. CDR3 DNA sequence: TGTGCCAGCAGTTACTCGGCTAGCGGGAGCGAGCAGTACTTC. Amino acids: CASSYSASGSEQYF.

This clone was observed a handful of times. This CDR3 is CASSLIREGANEKLFF. As DNA, the CDR3 is TGTGCCAGCAGCTTAATCCGGGAGGGTGCTAATGAAAAACTGTTTTTT. The rearrangement links TRBV7-9 to TRBJ1-4; no clear D. The CDR3 has 16 residues. Trimming shortened V by 2 bases and J by 3 bases, and 13 bases separated the two germline ends. Germline loops: CDR1 SEHNR, CDR2 FQNEAQ (reference sequence).

The rearrangement links TRBV5-1 to TRBJ2-1; no clear D. The CDR3 totals 14 residues. Deletions cut 0 bases from V and 2 bases from J, with 6 bases between. CDR1 SGHRS and CDR2 YFSETQ come from the germline V gene. The CDR3 protein is CASSLGATYNEQFF. CDR3 coding DNA: TGCGCCAGCAGCTTGGGTGCTACCTACAATGAGCAGTTCTTC.

The chain couples TRBV9 to TRBJ2-2; D gene uncertain. V was cut by 0 bases and J by 0 bases, with 6 bases left in between. Germline loops: CDR1 SGDLS, CDR2 YYNGEE. The CDR3 runs 15 residues. CDR3 in amino acids: CASSVGGTNTGELFF. The DNA of the CDR3 is TGTGCCAGCAGCGTAGGTGGAACGAACACCGGGGAGCTGTTTTTT. The whole variable domain, remainder taken from reference TRBV9 and TRBJ2-2, is DSGVTQTPKHLITATGQRVTLRCSPRSGDLSVYWYQQSLDQGLQFLIQYYNGEERAKGNILERFSAQQFPDLHSELNLSSLELGDSALYFCASSVGGTNTGELFFGEGSRLTVL.